The clone carrying this T cell receptor beta chain was seen only a few times. Its antigen remains unknown. Primers: 60 Vbeta forward and 13 Jbeta reverse. The authors' processing: Later, an analysis found 75 million to 90 million unique TCR beta chains, and around 10 million of these were shared. Method: immunoSEQ multiplex PCR; TCRdb's copy keeps in-frame clones and lacks some. V and J calls and clone size are those listed in that table; D and trimming were worked out from the DNA. The sample includes under 95,000 clones, 70% to 85% of them seen just once. This sample is drawn from a study of cytomegalovirus exposure and HLA in healthy donors. Germline CDR1 reads MGHRA; CDR2 reads YSYEKL. This CDR3 spans 14 amino acids. The J segment lost 4 bases and the V segment lost 3 bases, leaving 5 bases of the junction unmatched. Overall study findings and caveats: A prior analysis recorded that most TCR beta V segments were productive about 90% or about 30% of the time. The study labeled about 160 TCR beta chains cytomegalovirus-associated.

The source is a man aged 30-40 years in good health and CMV-seropositive. Sample: PBMCs. V usage is TRBV4-1 and J usage is TRBJ2-5; TRBD2 matches 7 bases. CDR3 residues: CASSHSGAIETQYF. The DNA of the CDR3 is TGCGCCAGCAGCCACAGCGGGGCAATAGAGACCCAGTACTTC.